A single sample gave rise to the 15 T cell receptor beta chains below, sequenced in a study of blood T cells in healthy people across ages. Primers used in a second PCR of roughly 6 to 11 cycles were a sample-barcoded 5' primer and a J-beta primer mix. TCRdb analysed the 5' RACE reads with MiXCR anew, one entry per CDR3 protein. The sample records 800,000 to 900,000 distinct CDR3 sequences, roughly 60% being singletons. The sample was blood. Receptors were obtained from a man aged 25-45 years in good health.

The chain employs TRBV20-1 and TRBJ1-5, with TRBD1 matching over 12 bases. The length of the CDR3 is 16 residues. The trim removed 3 bases at V and 6 bases at J, leaving 9 bases unmatched. CDR1 is DFQATT, CDR2 SNEGSKA, per germline (reference sequence). The CDR3 sequence: CSASPFGTGGGQPQHF. The CDR3 DNA sequence: TGCAGTGCTAGCCCCTTCGGGACAGGGGGCGGTCAGCCCCAGCATTTT.

A note on this clonotype: The junction departs from germline at one end; a sequencing error may be responsible. This CDR3 reads CVSSLGSAGRTQETQYF. In nucleotides, the CDR3 is TGTGTCAGCAGCTTAGGGTCAGCGGGACGCACGCAAGAGACCCAGTACTTC. The chain links TRBV11-2 to TRBJ2-5, with 7 bases aligning to TRBD2. Germline values: CDR1 SGHAT, CDR2 FQNNGV. The CDR3 is 17 residues long. Combining the CDR3 with reference TRBV11-2 and TRBJ2-5 gives the whole variable domain EAGVAQSPRYKIIEKRQSVAFWCNPISGHATLYWYQQILGQGPKLLIQFQNNGVVDDSQLPKDRFSAERLKGVDSTLKIQPAKLEDSAVYLCVSSLGSAGRTQETQYFGPGTRLLVL.

V usage is TRBV20-1 and J usage is TRBJ2-2, with 9 bases lining up with TRBD1. With V trimmed by 3 bases and J by 4 bases, 3 bases remained unmatched. The CDR3 is made up of 14 amino acids. Germline V gives CDR1 DFQATT, CDR2 SNEGSKA (reference sequence). DNA for the CDR3: TGCAGTGCTAGGGGACAGGGAACCACCGGGGAGCTGTTTTTT. It specifies CSARGQGTTGELFF.

The V and J genes are TRBV7-3 and TRBJ2-7, with 9 bases fitting TRBD1. The CDR3 is 17 amino acids. Germline CDR1 is SGHTA and CDR2 is FQGTGA. The V segment lost 2 bases and the J segment 3 bases; nucleotides outside the gene matches: 11. The CDR3 loop is CASSLYTGGVDHYEQYF. CDR3 bases: TGTGCCAGCAGCTTATACACAGGGGGCGTGGATCACTACGAGCAGTACTTC.

The chain links TRBV4-1 to TRBJ2-7, with 8 nucleotides matching TRBD1. Germline V lookup: CDR1 MGHRA, CDR2 YSYEKL. The CDR3 is made up of 18 amino acids. Losses at the gene ends were 0 bases for V and 1 base for J; bases not matched to a gene: 11. CDR3 bases: TGCGCCAGCAGCCAAGACGTGGGGGGACAGGTACTTTCCTACGAGCAGTACTTC. Residues: CASSQDVGGQVLSYEQYF.

The rearrangement links TRBV7-2 to TRBJ1-2, with D possibly TRBD1 on 5 matching bases. With 4 bases removed from V and 7 bases from J, the gap between germline ends came to 13 bases. The CDR3 runs 13 residues. CDR1 is SGHTA, CDR2 FQGNSA, per germline. The CDR3 DNA reads as TGTGCCAGCAGCTCCCCGGGGGTCAGTGGCTACACCTTC. Its protein product is CASSSPGVSGYTF.

The chain carries TRBV29-1 and TRBJ2-3; 8 bases fit TRBD2. There are 16 residues in the CDR3. The ends lost 4 bases at V and 2 bases at J; junction bases unmatched: 11. From germline, CDR1 is SQVTM and CDR2 ANQGSEA. DNA for the CDR3: TGCAGCGTTGCTCGGGGTAGCGGGGATTCCACAGATACGCAGTATTTT. It codes for CSVARGSGDSTDTQYF.

The chain combines TRBV20-1 with TRBJ2-5; 12 bases agree with TRBD1. The CDR3 runs 13 residues. CDR1 and CDR2 from the germline V gene are DFQATT and SNEGSKA (reference sequence). V shed 5 bases and J 4 bases; nucleotides not matched to a gene: 2. In nucleotides, the CDR3 is TGCAGTGCTGGGACAGGGGGCACAGAGACCCAGTACTTC. Translating it yields CSAGTGGTETQYF.

This chain joins TRBV12-3 or TRBV12-4 and TRBJ2-7; D remains unclear. The CDR3 sequence is 13 residues long. Trimming left V 1 base short and J 6 bases short, with 10 bases between. The chain's CDR3 is CASSLGASGEQYF. CDR3 coding DNA: TGTGCCAGCAGTTTAGGTGCTTCGGGCGAGCAGTACTTC.

Only one count was recorded for this clonotype. V is TRBV7-9 and J is TRBJ2-5, with D possibly matching TRBD1 (5 bases). Trimming shortened V by 4 bases and J by 7 bases, and 22 bases separated the two germline ends. Germline assignment: CDR1 SEHNR and CDR2 FQNEAQ (reference sequence). This CDR3 contains 16 residues. The CDR3 bases are TGTGCCAGCAGCTCCCTGGTGGGGCCGCCCAAGGGGACCCAGTACTTC. Amino acid sequence: CASSSLVGPPKGTQYF.

In its sample, this clonotype was seen once. The chain carries TRBV20-1 and TRBJ2-5, with 11 positions matching TRBD1. Matching the DNA end better, TRBJ2-7 makes the J call doubtful. The CDR3 totals 14 residues. Looked up from germline, CDR1 is DFQATT and CDR2 is SNEGSKA (reference sequence). This CDR3 reads CSARDPGQGGEQYF. CDR3 sequence (DNA): TGCAGTGCTAGGGACCCGGGACAGGGGGGCGAGCAGTACTTC.

The rearrangement joins TRBV25-1 to TRBJ1-5; no reliable D call. Germline CDR1 MGHDK, CDR2 SYGVNS. V was clipped by 1 base and J by 2 bases, with 9 bases between them. The CDR3 extends over 15 amino acids. CDR3 sequence (DNA): TGTGCCAGCAGTGAATCGCCATCCGGCAATCAGCCCCAGCATTTT. This codes for CASSESPSGNQPQHF. Using reference TRBV25-1 and TRBJ1-5 for the parts outside the CDR3, the full variable domain is EADIYQTPRYLVIGTGKKITLECSQTMGHDKMYWYQQDPGMELHLIHYSYGVNSTEKGDLSSESTVSRIRTEHFPLTLESARPSHTSQYLCASSESPSGNQPQHFGDGTRLSIL.

The genes are TRBV29-1 and TRBJ2-1, with 8 nucleotides matching TRBD2. The germline gives CDR1 SQVTM, CDR2 ANQGSEA. V was clipped by 6 bases and J by 6 bases; unmatched bases: 10. The CDR3 sequence is 14 residues long. CDR3 sequence (DNA): TGCAGCGTCGCGCCCGCGGGGGGAGGCAATGAGCAGTTCTTC. It specifies CSVAPAGGGNEQFF.

The CDR3 bases are TGCAGCGTCCCCCCCGGGGGCTGGGAGACCCAGTACTTC. It translates to CSVPPGGWETQYF. The gene calls are TRBV29-1 and TRBJ2-4; the D gene could be TRBD1 or TRBD2 (6 bases each). Near its end, the DNA agrees better with TRBJ2-5, so the J call may be wrong. This CDR3 contains 13 residues. Germline CDR1 and CDR2: SQVTM and ANQGSEA.

The table lists this clonotype with a few counts. The chain is built from TRBV6-1 and TRBJ2-6; D unresolved. This CDR3 has 16 amino acids. Germline V gene sequence: CDR1 MNHNS, CDR2 SASEGT. The V end was cut by 2 bases, the J end by 2 bases, with 10 bases between. This chain's CDR3 is CASSEYSGAGANVLTF. CDR3 bases: TGTGCCAGCAGTGAATATAGTGGCGCTGGGGCCAACGTCCTGACTTTC.